These 25 T cell receptor beta chains share one sample of origin, sequenced in a study of blood T cell repertoires in COVID-19. Generated by immunoSEQ multiplex PCR, the TCRdb table keeps only in-frame clones and is missing some. The repertoire holds 75,000 to 90,000 clones, with less than 95% as singletons. Material: peripheral blood. The receptors were gathered from a man between 18 and 29 years old with COVID-19, enrolled during active disease.

This chain joins TRBV4-3 and TRBJ2-7; D possibly corresponds to TRBD2 (5 bases). Germline values: CDR1 LGHNA, CDR2 YSLEER. CDR3 length: 15 residues. The ends were cut back, 4 bases at V and 4 bases at J, with 17 bases in the middle. The CDR3 loop reads CASSLSSPGSYEQYF. The CDR3, as DNA: TGCGCCAGCAGCCTTTCCTCCCCGGGATCTTACGAGCAGTACTTC.

The chain uses TRBV7-3 and TRBJ2-2; 8 bases fit TRBD2. This CDR3 has 16 amino acids. CDR1 and CDR2 from the germline V gene are SGHTA and FQGTGA. The junction had 7 bases not matched to a gene; V was cut back by 0 bases and J by 7 bases. The CDR3 sequence: CASSLTWGLGIGELFF. CDR3 DNA: TGTGCCAGCAGCTTAACGTGGGGACTAGGAATCGGGGAGCTGTTTTTT.

The rearrangement links TRBV6-2 or TRBV6-3 to TRBJ1-2; D unresolved. This CDR3 has 13 residues. V was pared by 5 bases and J by 6 bases, with 13 bases between. Per germline, CDR1 MNHEY and CDR2 SVGEGT. CDR3 residues: CASSTPIEDGYTF. CDR3 bases: TGTGCCAGCAGTACCCCTATCGAGGATGGCTACACCTTC.

This chain joins TRBV9 and TRBJ2-5, with 7 bases aligning to TRBD1. This CDR3 is built from 14 residues. Unmatched junction bases numbered 4, after V lost 4 bases and J lost 1 base. Germline lookup yields CDR1 SGDLS and CDR2 YYNGEE. The CDR3 spells CASSIGTAQETQYF. The DNA of the CDR3 is TGTGCCAGCAGCATCGGGACAGCCCAAGAGACCCAGTACTTC.

This chain uses TRBV19 with TRBJ2-1, with 9 bases lining up with TRBD2. Per germline, CDR1 LNHDA and CDR2 SQIVND (reference sequence). J lost 3 bases, V lost 6 bases, and 6 bases had no gene match. The CDR3 loop spans 15 amino acids. CDR3 DNA: TGTGCCAGTAGGATTGCTAGCGGGAACTACAATGAGCAGTTCTTC. Translated, it gives CASRIASGNYNEQFF.

CDR3 in amino acids: CASSPTGTTGETQYF. In nucleotides, the CDR3 is TGTGCCAGCTCACCTACCGGGACTACCGGGGAGACCCAGTACTTC. This rearrangement joins TRBV18 to TRBJ2-5, with 7 nucleotides matching TRBD2. CDR1 and CDR2 from the germline V gene are KGHSH and LQKENI. The ends lost 3 bases at V and 5 bases at J; junction bases unmatched: 9. This CDR3 region has 15 residues.

The V and J genes are TRBV9 and TRBJ2-1, with 9 bases matching TRBD2. Germline CDR1 is SGDLS and CDR2 is YYNGEE. Germline trimming cut 4 bases from V and 4 bases from J; bases unmatched to any gene: 9. CDR3 length: 16 residues. The CDR3 protein is CASSRRGGREYNEQFF. In nucleotides, the CDR3 is TGTGCCAGCAGCCGTCGGGGCGGGAGGGAATACAATGAGCAGTTCTTC.

This clone showed up just once. The chain is built from TRBV27 and TRBJ1-6; D is perhaps TRBD1 (5 bases). V lost 7 bases to trimming and J lost 7 bases, with 14 bases between them. The length of the CDR3 is 14 residues. The germline V gene encodes CDR1 MNHEY and CDR2 SMNVEV (reference sequence). The CDR3 DNA follows: TGTGCCAGCAACGGGGGGGATGAGAATTCACCCCTCCACTTT. Amino acids: CASNGGDENSPLHF.

This chain connects TRBV4-1 to TRBJ2-2; TRBD1 agrees at 8 bases. V shed 4 bases, J shed 5 bases, and the junction held 6 bases outside the gene matches. The length of the CDR3 is 15 residues. Per germline, CDR1 MGHRA and CDR2 YSYEKL. CDR3 region: CASSPRQGRTGELFF. DNA for the CDR3: TGCGCCAGCAGCCCCCGACAGGGGAGGACCGGGGAGCTGTTTTTT.

For this clone: Compared with germline, one end of the junction differs, possibly owing to a read error. The rearrangement joins TRBV7-9 to TRBJ1-4; D is unclear. The CDR3 covers 14 residues. Per the germline V gene, CDR1 is SEHNR and CDR2 is FQNEAQ (reference sequence). The CDR3 is CASSLERYNEKLLF. The CDR3 DNA sequence: TGTGCCAGCAGCTTAGAACGCTATAATGAAAAACTGCTTTTT. Full variable domain (rest looked up from reference TRBV7-9 and TRBJ1-4): DTGVSQNPRHKITKRGQNVTFRCDPISEHNRLYWYRQTLGQGPEFLTYFQNEAQLEKSRLLSDRFSAERPKGSFSTLEIQRTEQGDSAMYLCASSLERYNEKLLFGSGTQLSVL.

The chain employs TRBV19 and TRBJ2-1, with 10 bases matching TRBD2. Germline V gene lookup returns CDR1 LNHDA and CDR2 SQIVND (reference sequence). This CDR3 is 16 amino acids long. The V segment lost 4 bases and the J segment 8 bases; nucleotides outside the gene matches: 11. The CDR3 coding sequence is TGTGCCAGTAGTAGGAACAGCGGGAGGGTAGGCGATGAGCAGTTCTTC. Residues: CASSRNSGRVGDEQFF.

This clone showed up just a few times. V gene TRBV28 combines with J gene TRBJ1-3; 8 positions match TRBD1. Germline V lookup: CDR1 MDHEN, CDR2 SYDVKM. The CDR3 is 14 amino acids. The V and J ends lost 6 bases and 3 bases, in that order; junction bases with no gene match: 4. The CDR3 DNA reads as TGTGCCAGCAGGACGACAGGGGTTGGAAACACCATATATTTT. Translating gives CASRTTGVGNTIYF.

This clone occurred a few times. V and J are TRBV7-9 and TRBJ2-7; 7 bases match TRBD2. The germline CDR1 and CDR2 sequences are SEHNR and FQNEAQ (reference sequence). V gave up 5 bases and J gave up 6 bases; unmatched junction bases: 10. CDR3 length: 14 amino acids. In nucleotides, the CDR3 is TGTGCCAGCAGCCGCCGGGCGGGAGCGGGCGAGCAGTACTTC. This gives the protein CASSRRAGAGEQYF.

The chain uses TRBV18 and TRBJ2-3, with 8 bases that match TRBD2. Trimming took 3 bases from V and 3 from J; bases not matched to a gene: 5. Germline-derived CDR1 and CDR2 are KGHSH and LQKENI. This CDR3 comprises 15 residues. The CDR3 sequence: CASSPAGGGTDTQYF. In nucleotides, the CDR3 is TGTGCCAGCTCACCGGCGGGAGGTGGAACAGATACGCAGTATTTT.

This chain connects TRBV6-1 to TRBJ2-1, with 8 bases fitting TRBD1. The junction had 3 bases not matched to a gene; V was cut back by 3 bases and J by 2 bases. The CDR3 has 15 residues. Germline assignment: CDR1 MNHNS and CDR2 SASEGT. CDR3 nucleotide sequence: TGTGCCAGCAGTGATGACAGGGGCACCTACAATGAGCAGTTCTTC. Amino acids: CASSDDRGTYNEQFF.

V usage is TRBV19 and J usage is TRBJ2-5; D gene unclear. CDR1 is LNHDA, CDR2 SQIVND, per germline (reference sequence). This CDR3 contains 11 residues. V was trimmed by 6 bases and J by 4 bases, leaving 6 bases between them. CDR3 in amino acids: CASSRGETQYF. The DNA for the CDR3 is TGTGCCAGTAGCAGAGGAGAGACCCAGTACTTC.

The chain has TRBV9 and TRBJ2-7, with 9 bases fitting TRBD1. CDR1 and CDR2 (germline): SGDLS, YYNGEE. The length of the CDR3 is 14 residues. V lost 4 bases, J lost 3 bases, and 5 bases stayed unmatched. The CDR3 loop is CASSPRDRDYEQYF. The CDR3, as DNA: TGTGCCAGCAGCCCCCGGGACAGGGACTACGAGCAGTACTTC. The full variable domain, completed using reference TRBV9 and TRBJ2-7, is DSGVTQTPKHLITATGQRVTLRCSPRSGDLSVYWYQQSLDQGLQFLIQYYNGEERAKGNILERFSAQQFPDLHSELNLSSLELGDSALYFCASSPRDRDYEQYFGPGTRLTVT.

The genes are TRBV6-2 or TRBV6-3 and TRBJ1-2; D is undetermined. The CDR3 totals 13 residues. Trimming stripped 0 bases from V and 2 bases from J, with 4 bases between. In germline, CDR1 is MNHEY, CDR2 SVGEGT. The CDR3 spells CASSYSRNYGYTF. The CDR3 bases are TGTGCCAGCAGTTACTCCAGGAACTATGGCTACACCTTC.

The rearrangement uses TRBV5-6 and TRBJ1-5, with D possibly matching TRBD1 (5 bases). The CDR3 loop spans 15 amino acids. CDR1 SGHDT and CDR2 YYEEEE come from the germline V gene. The V gene lost 3 bases and the J gene lost 4 bases, with 14 bases spanning the gap. The CDR3 region is CASSSLSGGNQPQHF. The CDR3 DNA follows: TGTGCCAGCAGCTCTCTAAGCGGGGGAAATCAGCCCCAGCATTTT.

This chain connects TRBV9 to TRBJ2-5, with 7 bases lining up with TRBD1. The CDR3 length is 14 residues. V was pared by 4 bases and J by 3 bases, with 6 bases of the junction left unmatched. Germline CDR1 and CDR2: SGDLS and YYNGEE. The CDR3 loop is CASSPRTGEETQYF. DNA for the CDR3: TGTGCCAGCAGCCCACGGACAGGCGAAGAGACCCAGTACTTC.

The chain recombines TRBV29-1 with TRBJ2-7; no clear D gene. Germline V gives CDR1 SQVTM, CDR2 ANQGSEA. V dropped 1 base and J dropped 0 bases, with 13 bases sitting between them. This CDR3 has 15 residues. CDR3 protein: CSVEVGLRSSYEQYF. The DNA for the CDR3 is TGCAGCGTTGAAGTAGGTCTCCGGAGCTCCTACGAGCAGTACTTC.

This chain links TRBV24-1 with TRBJ1-2; 8 bases are shared with TRBD1. Looked up from germline, CDR1 is KGHDR and CDR2 is SFDVKD. Losses at the gene ends were 3 bases for V and 8 bases for J; bases not matched to a gene: 7. The CDR3 spans 14 residues. The CDR3 region has the DNA TGTGCCACCAGTGATGGCGGGACAGGACGGGGCTACACCTTC. This codes for CATSDGGTGRGYTF.

The CDR3 region is CASSVPQGLHQPQHF. CDR3 DNA sequence: TGTGCCAGTAGTGTCCCCCAGGGGCTGCATCAGCCCCAGCATTTT. The V gene is TRBV19, the J gene TRBJ1-5; possible D gene TRBD1, 6 bases. This CDR3 has 15 amino acids. Per germline, CDR1 LNHDA and CDR2 SQIVND (reference sequence). V was shortened by 5 bases and J by 5 bases, with 16 bases between the two germline ends. Supplemented by reference TRBV19 and TRBJ1-5, the full variable domain reads DGGITQSPKYLFRKEGQNVTLSCEQNLNHDAMYWYRQDPGQGLRLIYYSQIVNDFQKGDIAEGYSVSREKKESFPLTVTSAQKNPTAFYLCASSVPQGLHQPQHFGDGTRLSIL.

This sequence joins TRBV9 and TRBJ2-7; 11 bases fit TRBD1. V was clipped by 3 bases and J by 6 bases; unmatched bases: 8. CDR3 length: 15 residues. Germline CDR1 reads SGDLS; CDR2 reads YYNGEE. The CDR3 bases are TGTGCCAGCAGCGCGACGGGACAGGGGGAAGGCGAGCAGTACTTC. Translated, it gives CASSATGQGEGEQYF.

This clone was found a few times. The V gene is TRBV7-2, the J gene TRBJ1-3; TRBD1 matches 7 bases. The trim removed 6 bases at V and 4 bases at J, leaving 6 bases unmatched. CDR3 length: 14 amino acids. Per the germline V gene, CDR1 is SGHTA and CDR2 is FQGNSA. CDR3 amino acids: CASSLAGQGNTIYF. The CDR3 DNA follows: TGTGCCAGCAGTCTAGCGGGACAGGGAAACACCATATATTTT.